One and the same sample provided the 16 T cell receptor beta chains below, sequenced in a study of vaccination effects on CD4 cells after COVID-19. Only in-frame clones appear in the TCRdb table, and some are missing; sequencing was by immunoSEQ multiplex PCR. Of about 26,000 clones listed, more than 75% are singletons. Their cognate antigens are unknown. Before any sequencing was done, the ViraFEST assay used viral peptide pools to expand antigen-specific CD4+ T cells. The culture ran for 10 days before CD4+ T cells were isolated. PCR showed that the person got SARS-CoV-2 infection at some point between March and December 2020. Source: CD4+ T cells from PBMCs cultured with HCoV-NL63 spike peptides, taken before COVID-19 vaccination. These receptors were collected from a human donor who had a prior SARS-CoV-2 infection.

The V call is TRBV5-1, the J call TRBJ2-3; D not resolved. V lost 0 bases and J lost 0, with 8 bases in between. Germline values: CDR1 SGHRS, CDR2 YFSETQ. The CDR3 consists of 15 residues. The CDR3 sequence: CASSLGYPSTDTQYF. The CDR3 nucleotides read TGCGCCAGCAGCTTGGGTTATCCGAGCACAGATACGCAGTATTTT.

The chain joins TRBV5-1 to TRBJ2-1; D is tentatively TRBD1 or TRBD2 (7 bases each). The V end lost 5 bases, the J end lost 7 bases, and 22 bases lay between the germline ends. This CDR3 contains 16 residues. The germline V gene encodes CDR1 SGHRS and CDR2 YFSETQ. This chain's CDR3 is CASSAQGGGPWNEQFF. The CDR3 region has the DNA TGCGCCAGCAGTGCCCAGGGGGGAGGGCCTTGGAATGAGCAGTTCTTC. Looking up the rest from reference TRBV5-1 and TRBJ2-1 gives the full variable domain: KAGVTQTPRYLIKTRGQQVTLSCSPISGHRSVSWYQQTPGQGLQFLFEYFSETQRNKGNFPGRFSGRQFSNSRSEMNVSTLELGDSALYLCASSAQGGGPWNEQFFGPGTRLTVL.

The chain has TRBV3-1 (or the pseudogene TRBV3-2) and TRBJ1-6, with D hard to call. The length of the CDR3 is 18 residues. Germline V lookup: CDR1 LGHDT, CDR2 YNNKEL (reference sequence). Trimming removed 1 base at V and 3 bases at J, with 16 bases between. CDR3 sequence (DNA): TGTGCCAGCAGCCAAGTCTCCAGCCGCAGAAACTATAATTCACCCCTCCACTTT. It yields the protein CASSQVSSRRNYNSPLHF.

This CDR3 reads CASSYSSRGYEQYF. The DNA of the CDR3 is TGTGCCAGCAGTTACTCGTCCCGAGGCTACGAGCAGTACTTC. This rearrangement joins TRBV6-6 to TRBJ2-7; D is ambiguous. There are 14 residues in the CDR3. Germline CDR1 MNHNY, CDR2 SVGAGI (reference sequence). The V end was cut by 0 bases, the J end by 3 bases, with 9 bases between.

The chain recombines TRBV5-4 with TRBJ2-1; 12 positions match TRBD2. Germline loops: CDR1 SGHNT, CDR2 YYREEE (reference sequence). The V gene end was trimmed by 3 bases and the J gene end by 4 bases; junction bases not matched to a gene: 8. The CDR3 covers 17 residues. CDR3 sequence: CASSSSGRGPAYNEQFF. As DNA, the CDR3 is TGTGCCAGCAGCTCTAGCGGGAGGGGCCCCGCATACAATGAGCAGTTCTTC.

The J gene is TRBJ2-1, the V gene TRBV4-2, with D perhaps TRBD1 (6 bases). Per the germline V gene, CDR1 is LGHNA and CDR2 is YNFKEQ. The germline V and J ends were trimmed by 2 bases and 1 base, with 12 bases remaining between them. The CDR3 is 16 amino acids. CDR3 in DNA: TGTGCCAGCAGCCAAAAAACAGGGTTTTCCTACAATGAGCAGTTCTTC. Protein: CASSQKTGFSYNEQFF.

This chain joins TRBV5-4 and TRBJ2-1; 9 positions agree with TRBD1. The CDR3 spans 14 residues. CDR1 SGHNT and CDR2 YYREEE come from the germline V gene (reference sequence). Unmatched junction bases numbered 6, after V lost 6 bases and J lost 5 bases. The CDR3: CASNTGTGNNEQFF. DNA of the CDR3: TGTGCCAGCAACACGGGGACAGGGAACAATGAGCAGTTCTTC. Using reference TRBV5-4 and TRBJ2-1 for the parts outside the CDR3, the full variable domain is ETGVTQSPTHLIKTRGQQVTLRCSSQSGHNTVSWYQQALGQGPQFIFQYYREEENGRGNFPPRFSGLQFPNYSSELNVNALELDDSALYLCASNTGTGNNEQFFGPGTRLTVL.

The chain employs TRBV9 and TRBJ2-7; the D is unclear. The germline V gene has CDR1 SGDLS and CDR2 YYNGEE. Trimming cost V 3 bases and J 2 bases, with 9 bases left between them. The CDR3 is 13 amino acids. CDR3 in DNA: TGTGCCAGCAGCGCCGGACCTGCCTACGAGCAGTACTTC. Translation: CASSAGPAYEQYF.

The V gene is TRBV4-1, the J gene TRBJ1-3, with D possibly TRBD1 on 5 matching bases. CDR3 length: 16 residues. V lost 3 bases and J 0 bases, leaving 12 bases between the germline ends. Germline loops: CDR1 MGHRA, CDR2 YSYEKL. The CDR3 sequence: CASSQGPVYSGNTIYF. The CDR3 DNA follows: TGCGCCAGCAGCCAGGGGCCCGTATACTCTGGAAACACCATATATTTT.

The chain joins TRBV15 to TRBJ2-5; D may be TRBD1 (6 bases). Germline CDR1 LNHNV, CDR2 YYDKDF (reference sequence). This CDR3 region has 14 residues. The V gene lost 1 base and the J gene lost 3 bases, with 9 bases spanning the gap. The CDR3 nucleotides are TGTGCCACCAGCAGAGGCCGACAGGAAGAGACCCAGTACTTC. Its translation: CATSRGRQEETQYF.

The genes are TRBV13 and TRBJ2-1, with TRBD2 matching 8 bases. The CDR3 is 16 residues long. J gave up 7 bases and V 5 bases, and 13 bases lay outside the gene matches. CDR1 and CDR2 from the germline V gene are PRHDT and FYEKMQ (reference sequence). CDR3 nucleotides: TGTGCCAGCAGCCCCGACGGGGGGGTCCTTTGGAATGAGCAGTTCTTC. Translated, it gives CASSPDGGVLWNEQFF.

The rearrangement uses TRBV30 and TRBJ2-7; D gene ambiguous. V gave up 4 bases and J gave up 0 bases, with 13 bases separating them. The CDR3 consists of 14 residues. Germline V gene lookup returns CDR1 GTSNPN and CDR2 SVGIG (reference sequence). The CDR3 DNA reads TGTGCCTGGAACCGCGGCGGTGTCTCCTACGAGCAGTACTTC. It encodes CAWNRGGVSYEQYF.

The gene calls are TRBV5-1 and TRBJ1-2; D is ambiguous. CDR3 length equals 16 residues. The ends were cut back, 1 base at V and 5 bases at J, with 18 bases in the middle. Germline assignment: CDR1 SGHRS and CDR2 YFSETQ. CDR3 residues: CASSLIPEEIGYGYTF. The CDR3 coding sequence is TGCGCCAGCAGCTTGATACCAGAGGAGATTGGGTATGGCTACACCTTC.

The chain carries TRBV5-6 and TRBJ2-1; 8 nucleotides align to TRBD1. The CDR3 covers 16 residues. Germline lookup yields CDR1 SGHDT and CDR2 YYEEEE. V lost 1 base and J lost 3; bases outside the gene matches: 6. The CDR3: CASSLQGANLYNEQFF. CDR3 DNA sequence: TGTGCCAGCAGCTTGCAGGGGGCCAACCTCTACAATGAGCAGTTCTTC.

This chain's CDR3 is CASSEVVRPALFGYTF. CDR3 DNA sequence: TGTGCCAGCAGTGAAGTAGTCAGGCCGGCGCTATTTGGCTACACCTTC. This sequence joins TRBV6-4 and TRBJ1-2; D remains ambiguous. V lost 3 bases and J 7 bases, leaving 21 bases between the germline ends. There are 16 residues in the CDR3. In germline, CDR1 is MRHNA, CDR2 SNTAGT.

The chain employs TRBV29-1 and TRBJ2-5, with TRBD1 as a possible D gene (6 bases). CDR1 SQVTM and CDR2 ANQGSEA come from the germline V gene. The ends were cut back, 6 bases at V and 4 bases at J, with 18 bases in the middle. The length of the CDR3 is 14 residues. CDR3: CSVERTRDTETQYF. The CDR3 bases are TGCAGCGTCGAACGAACCCGGGACACAGAGACCCAGTACTTC.